This T cell receptor beta chain stems from a study of T cells after yellow fever vaccination. Points from the study as a whole: Re-detected after boosting: most primary clones, more than 95% of CD4 and about 90% of CD8. The bulk population could contribute abundant contaminating clonotypes to FACS-sorted repertoires.

TCR cDNA was made by 5'RACE template switching, adding a universal primer site and UMIs. TCRdb independently ran MiXCR on the 5' RACE reads; one entry per CDR3 protein. The table lists some 320,000 distinct CDR3 sequences, 3.5% to 4.5% of them singletons. In this sample, this clonotype turned up a few times. Its antigen is currently unknown. The ends lost 7 bases at V and 7 bases at J; junction bases unmatched: 11. Germline V CDR1 and CDR2: MNHEY, SVGEGT. The CDR3 length is 14 residues. The TCR originated in a man between 18 and 35 years old who received the YFV17D yellow fever vaccine. The source was PBMCs, collected 15 days after the yellow fever booster vaccination. The chain has TRBV6-2 or TRBV6-3 and TRBJ1-1, with 8 bases that match TRBD1. CDR3: CASKSTGEENEAFF. The CDR3 DNA follows: TGTGCCAGCAAATCGACAGGGGAGGAGAATGAAGCTTTCTTT.